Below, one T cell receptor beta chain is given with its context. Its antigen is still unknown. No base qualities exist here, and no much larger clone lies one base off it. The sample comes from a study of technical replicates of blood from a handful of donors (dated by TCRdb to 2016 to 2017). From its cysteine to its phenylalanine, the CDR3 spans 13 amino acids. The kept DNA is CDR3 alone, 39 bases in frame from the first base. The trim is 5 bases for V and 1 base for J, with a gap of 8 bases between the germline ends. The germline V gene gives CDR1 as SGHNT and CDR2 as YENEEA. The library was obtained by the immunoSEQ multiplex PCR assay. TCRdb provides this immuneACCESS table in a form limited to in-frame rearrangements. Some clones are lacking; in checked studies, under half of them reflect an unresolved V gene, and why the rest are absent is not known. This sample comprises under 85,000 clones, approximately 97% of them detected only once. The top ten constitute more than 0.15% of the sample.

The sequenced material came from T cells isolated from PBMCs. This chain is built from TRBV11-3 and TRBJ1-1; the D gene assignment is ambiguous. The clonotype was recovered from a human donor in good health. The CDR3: CASSPNTNTEAFF. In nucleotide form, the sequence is TGTGCCAGCAGCCCCAACACGAACACTGAAGCTTTCTTT. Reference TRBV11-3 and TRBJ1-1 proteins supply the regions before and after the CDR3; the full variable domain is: EAGVVQSPRYKIIEKKQPVAFWCNPISGHNTLYWYLQNLGQGPELLIRYENEEAVDDSQLPKDRFSAERLKGVDSTLKIQPAELGDSAVYLCASSPNTNTEAFFGQGTRLTVV.